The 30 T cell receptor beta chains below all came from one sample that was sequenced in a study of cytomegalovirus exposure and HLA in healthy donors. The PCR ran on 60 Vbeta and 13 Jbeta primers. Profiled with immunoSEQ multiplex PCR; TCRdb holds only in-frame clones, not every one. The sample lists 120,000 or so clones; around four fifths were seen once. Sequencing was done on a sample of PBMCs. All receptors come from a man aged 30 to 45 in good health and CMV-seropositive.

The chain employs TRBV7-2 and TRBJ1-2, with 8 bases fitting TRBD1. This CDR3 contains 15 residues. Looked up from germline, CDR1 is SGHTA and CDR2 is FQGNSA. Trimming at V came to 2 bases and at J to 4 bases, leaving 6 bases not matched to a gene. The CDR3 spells CASSLNQGASYGYTF. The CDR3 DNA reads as TGTGCCAGCAGCTTAAACCAGGGGGCTAGCTATGGCTACACCTTC.

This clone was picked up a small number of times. CDR3 nucleotides: TGTGCCAGTAGTATTGGGCAGCATAATTCACCCCTCCACTTT. Translating it yields CASSIGQHNSPLHF. This sequence joins TRBV19 and TRBJ1-6, with D hard to call. Trimming stripped 3 bases from V and 5 bases from J, with 8 bases between. The germline gives CDR1 LNHDA, CDR2 SQIVND (reference sequence). This CDR3 region has 14 residues.

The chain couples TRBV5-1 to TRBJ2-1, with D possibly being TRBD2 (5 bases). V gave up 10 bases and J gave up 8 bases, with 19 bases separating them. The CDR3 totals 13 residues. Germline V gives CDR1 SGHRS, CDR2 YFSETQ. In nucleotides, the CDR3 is TGCGCCTCTAGTGAGGGATCGGGCGATGAGCAGTTCTTC. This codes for CASSEGSGDEQFF.

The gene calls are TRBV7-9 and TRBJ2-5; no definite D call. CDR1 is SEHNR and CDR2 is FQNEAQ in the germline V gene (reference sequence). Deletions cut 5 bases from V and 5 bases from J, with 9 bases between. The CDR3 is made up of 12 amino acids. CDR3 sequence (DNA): TGTGCCAGCAGCCCAGGTCATGAGACCCAGTACTTC. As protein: CASSPGHETQYF.

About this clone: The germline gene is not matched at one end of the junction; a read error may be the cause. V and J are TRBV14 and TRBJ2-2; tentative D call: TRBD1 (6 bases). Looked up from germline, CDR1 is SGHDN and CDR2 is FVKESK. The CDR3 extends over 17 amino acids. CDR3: CASSLTRQGMNAGELFF. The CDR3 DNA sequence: TGTGCCAGCAGCCTCACTAGGCAGGGGATGAACGCCGGGGAGCTGTTTTTT.

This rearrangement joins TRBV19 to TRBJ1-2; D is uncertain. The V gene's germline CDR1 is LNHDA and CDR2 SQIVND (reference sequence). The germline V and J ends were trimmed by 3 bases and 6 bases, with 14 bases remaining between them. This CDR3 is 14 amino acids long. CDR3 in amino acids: CASSIFRGENGYTF. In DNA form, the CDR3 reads TGTGCCAGTAGTATTTTTCGGGGAGAGAATGGCTACACCTTC.

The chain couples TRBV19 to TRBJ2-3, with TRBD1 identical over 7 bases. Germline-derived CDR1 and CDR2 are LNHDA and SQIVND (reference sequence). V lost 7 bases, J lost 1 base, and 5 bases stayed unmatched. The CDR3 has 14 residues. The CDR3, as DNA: TGTGCCAGTAACTTCCAGGGGGGCACAGATACGCAGTATTTT. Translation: CASNFQGGTDTQYF.

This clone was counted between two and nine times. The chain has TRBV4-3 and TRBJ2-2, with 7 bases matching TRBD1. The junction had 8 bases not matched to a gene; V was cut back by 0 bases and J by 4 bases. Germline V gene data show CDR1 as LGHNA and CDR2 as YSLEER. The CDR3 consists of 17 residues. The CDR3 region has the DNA TGCGCCAGCAGCCAAGATCCACAGGGGTCAAGCACCGGGGAGCTGTTTTTT. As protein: CASSQDPQGSSTGELFF.

CDR3 region: CASSPGTLPQAFF. The CDR3 DNA is TGTGCCAGCAGCCCCGGGACATTACCTCAAGCTTTCTTT. This sequence joins TRBV5-5 and TRBJ1-1; weak D call: TRBD1 (6 bases). The V end lost 4 bases, the J end lost 9 bases, and 16 bases lay between the germline ends. The CDR3 runs 13 residues. Germline CDR1 SGHKS, CDR2 YYEKEE (reference sequence).

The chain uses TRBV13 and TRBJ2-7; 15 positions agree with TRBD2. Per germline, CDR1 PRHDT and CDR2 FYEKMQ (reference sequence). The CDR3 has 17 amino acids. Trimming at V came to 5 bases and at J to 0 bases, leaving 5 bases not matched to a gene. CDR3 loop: CASSAGTSGGNSYEQYF. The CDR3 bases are TGTGCCAGCAGCGCCGGGACTAGCGGGGGGAACTCCTACGAGCAGTACTTC.

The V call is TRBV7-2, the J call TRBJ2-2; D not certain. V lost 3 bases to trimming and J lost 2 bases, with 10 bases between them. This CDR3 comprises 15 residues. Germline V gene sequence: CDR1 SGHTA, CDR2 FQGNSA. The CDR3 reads CASSLARVNTGELFF. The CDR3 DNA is TGTGCCAGCAGCTTGGCACGGGTTAACACCGGGGAGCTGTTTTTT.

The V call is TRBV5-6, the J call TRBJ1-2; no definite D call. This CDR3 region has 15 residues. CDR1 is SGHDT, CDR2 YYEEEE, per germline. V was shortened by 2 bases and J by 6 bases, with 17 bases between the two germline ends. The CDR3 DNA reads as TGTGCCAGCAGCTTTAAGGCCAGGCCCATCGATGGCTACACCTTC. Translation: CASSFKARPIDGYTF.

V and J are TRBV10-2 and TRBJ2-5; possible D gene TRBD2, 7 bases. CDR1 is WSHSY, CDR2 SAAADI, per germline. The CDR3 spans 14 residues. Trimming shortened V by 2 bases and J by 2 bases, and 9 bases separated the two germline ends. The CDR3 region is CASSEAGAQETQYF. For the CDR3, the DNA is TGCGCCAGCAGTGAGGCGGGGGCTCAAGAGACCCAGTACTTC.

CDR3 nucleotides: TGTGCCAGCAGCTTAGGAGCGGTAGCGGGGTACAATGAGCAGTTCTTC. Protein: CASSLGAVAGYNEQFF. The V gene is TRBV11-2, the J gene TRBJ2-1; TRBD2 matches 8 bases. The germline V gene encodes CDR1 SGHAT and CDR2 FQNNGV. The CDR3 runs 16 residues. V lost 1 base, J lost 4 bases, and 6 bases stayed unmatched.

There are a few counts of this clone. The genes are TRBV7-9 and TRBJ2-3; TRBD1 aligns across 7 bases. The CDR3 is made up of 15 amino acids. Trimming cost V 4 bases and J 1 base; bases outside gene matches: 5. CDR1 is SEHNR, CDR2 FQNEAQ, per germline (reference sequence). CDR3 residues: CASSYTGVGTDTQYF. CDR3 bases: TGTGCCAGCAGCTATACAGGGGTCGGCACAGATACGCAGTATTTT.

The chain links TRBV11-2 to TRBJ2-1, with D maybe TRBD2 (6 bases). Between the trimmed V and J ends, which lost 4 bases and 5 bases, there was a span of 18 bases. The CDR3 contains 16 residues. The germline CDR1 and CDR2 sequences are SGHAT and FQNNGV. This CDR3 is CASSSIRGTNHNEQFF. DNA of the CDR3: TGTGCCAGCAGCTCAATCCGGGGGACCAATCACAATGAGCAGTTCTTC.

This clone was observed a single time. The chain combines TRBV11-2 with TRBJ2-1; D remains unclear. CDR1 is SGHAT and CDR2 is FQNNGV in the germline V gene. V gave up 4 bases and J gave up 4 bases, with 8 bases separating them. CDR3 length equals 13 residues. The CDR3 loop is CASSSDTYNEQFF. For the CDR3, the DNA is TGTGCCAGCAGCTCCGACACATACAATGAGCAGTTCTTC. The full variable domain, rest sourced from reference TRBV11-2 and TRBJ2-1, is EAGVAQSPRYKIIEKRQSVAFWCNPISGHATLYWYQQILGQGPKLLIQFQNNGVVDDSQLPKDRFSAERLKGVDSTLKIQPAKLEDSAVYLCASSSDTYNEQFFGPGTRLTVL.

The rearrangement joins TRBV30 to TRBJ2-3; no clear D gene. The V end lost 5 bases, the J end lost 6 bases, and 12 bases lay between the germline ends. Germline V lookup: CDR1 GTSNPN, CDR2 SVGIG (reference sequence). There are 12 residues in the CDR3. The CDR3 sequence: CAWGPNSDTQYF. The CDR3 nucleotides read TGTGCCTGGGGGCCTAACAGCGATACGCAGTATTTT. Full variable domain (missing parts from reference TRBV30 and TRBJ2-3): SQTIHQWPATLVQPVGSPLSLECTVEGTSNPNLYWYRQAAGRGLQLLFYSVGIGQISSEVPQNLSASRPQDRQFILSSKKLLLSDSGFYLCAWGPNSDTQYFGPGTRLTVL.

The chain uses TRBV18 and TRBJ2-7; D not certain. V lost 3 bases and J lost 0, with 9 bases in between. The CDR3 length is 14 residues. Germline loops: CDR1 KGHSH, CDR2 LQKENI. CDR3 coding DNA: TGTGCCAGCTCACCTTCCCGTAACTCCTACGAGCAGTACTTC. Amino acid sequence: CASSPSRNSYEQYF.

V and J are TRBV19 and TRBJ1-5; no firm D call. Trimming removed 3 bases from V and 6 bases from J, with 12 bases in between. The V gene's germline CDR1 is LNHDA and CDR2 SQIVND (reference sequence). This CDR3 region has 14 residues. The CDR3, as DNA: TGTGCCAGTAGTATGACGTATCGGGGTCAGCCCCAGCATTTT. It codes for CASSMTYRGQPQHF. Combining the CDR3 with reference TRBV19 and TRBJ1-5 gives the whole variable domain DGGITQSPKYLFRKEGQNVTLSCEQNLNHDAMYWYRQDPGQGLRLIYYSQIVNDFQKGDIAEGYSVSREKKESFPLTVTSAQKNPTAFYLCASSMTYRGQPQHFGDGTRLSIL.

The CDR3 here is CASSRPFGAGEQETQYF. CDR3 bases: TGTGCCAGCAGCCGCCCCTTTGGAGCGGGGGAACAAGAGACCCAGTACTTC. V and J are TRBV25-1 and TRBJ2-5, with TRBD2 identical over 8 bases. V lost 6 bases and J lost 2; bases outside the gene matches: 14. This CDR3 is 17 amino acids long. From germline, CDR1 is MGHDK and CDR2 SYGVNS.

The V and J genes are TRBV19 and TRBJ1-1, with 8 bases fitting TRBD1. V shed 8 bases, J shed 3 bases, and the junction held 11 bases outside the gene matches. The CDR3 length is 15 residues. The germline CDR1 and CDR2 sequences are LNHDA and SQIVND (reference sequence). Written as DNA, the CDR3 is TGTGCCAGTGGGACAGGCCTCTATGGGGACACTGAAGCTTTCTTT. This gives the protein CASGTGLYGDTEAFF.

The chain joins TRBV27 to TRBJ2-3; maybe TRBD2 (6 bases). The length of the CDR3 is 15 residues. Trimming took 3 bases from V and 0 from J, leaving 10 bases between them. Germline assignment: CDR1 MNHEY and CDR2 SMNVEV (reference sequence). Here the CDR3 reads CASSLGGVSTDTQYF. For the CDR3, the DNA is TGTGCCAGCAGTTTGGGCGGGGTTAGCACAGATACGCAGTATTTT.

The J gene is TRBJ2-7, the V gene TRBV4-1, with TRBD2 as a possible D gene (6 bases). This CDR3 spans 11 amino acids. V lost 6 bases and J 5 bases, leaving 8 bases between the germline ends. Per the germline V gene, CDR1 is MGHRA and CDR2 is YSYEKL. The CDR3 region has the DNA TGCGCCAGCAGGGGGGGAAACGAGCAGTACTTC. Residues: CASRGGNEQYF.

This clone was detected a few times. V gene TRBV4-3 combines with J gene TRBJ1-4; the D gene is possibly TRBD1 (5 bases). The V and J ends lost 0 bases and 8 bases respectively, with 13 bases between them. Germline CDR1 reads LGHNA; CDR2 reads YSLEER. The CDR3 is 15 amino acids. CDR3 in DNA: TGCGCCAGCAGCCAAGATTGGAGGGGACGCGAAAAACTGTTTTTT. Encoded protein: CASSQDWRGREKLFF.

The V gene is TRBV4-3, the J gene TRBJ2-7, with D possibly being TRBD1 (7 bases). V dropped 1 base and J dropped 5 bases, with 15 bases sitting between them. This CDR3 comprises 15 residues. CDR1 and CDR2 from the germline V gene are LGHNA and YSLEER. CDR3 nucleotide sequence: TGCGCCAGCAGCCAAGTATTCCAGGGGGGCCACGAGCAGTACTTC. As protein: CASSQVFQGGHEQYF.

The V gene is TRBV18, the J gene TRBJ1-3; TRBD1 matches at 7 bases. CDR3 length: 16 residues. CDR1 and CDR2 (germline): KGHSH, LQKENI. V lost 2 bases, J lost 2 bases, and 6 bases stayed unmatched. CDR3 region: CASSPNRGLTGNTIYF. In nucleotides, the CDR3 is TGTGCCAGCTCACCAAACAGGGGATTAACTGGAAACACCATATATTTT.

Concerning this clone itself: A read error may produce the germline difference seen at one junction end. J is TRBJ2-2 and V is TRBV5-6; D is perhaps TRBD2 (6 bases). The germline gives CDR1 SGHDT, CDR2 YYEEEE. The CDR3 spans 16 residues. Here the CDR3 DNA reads TGTACCAGCAAGAAGGCGGGGCTCGTTCGGACCGGGGAGCTGTTTTTT. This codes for CTSKKAGLVRTGELFF.

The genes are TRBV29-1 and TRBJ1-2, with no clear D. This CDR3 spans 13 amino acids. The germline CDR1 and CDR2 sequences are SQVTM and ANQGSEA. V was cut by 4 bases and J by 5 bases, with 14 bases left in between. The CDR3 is CSVVGSAYYGYTF. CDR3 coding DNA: TGCAGCGTTGTTGGGTCAGCGTATTATGGCTACACCTTC. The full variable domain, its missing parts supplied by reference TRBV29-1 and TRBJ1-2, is SAVISQKPSRDICQRGTSLTIQCQVDSQVTMMFWYRQQPGQSLTLIATANQGSEATYESGFVIDKFPISRPNLTFSTLTVSNMSPEDSSIYLCSVVGSAYYGYTFGSGTRLTVV.

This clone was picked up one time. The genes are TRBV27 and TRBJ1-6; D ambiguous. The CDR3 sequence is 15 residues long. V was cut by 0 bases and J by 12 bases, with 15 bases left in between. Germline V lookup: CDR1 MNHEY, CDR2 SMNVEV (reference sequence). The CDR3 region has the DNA TGTGCCAGCAGTTTATCCCCAAAGGGAGAGTTACCCCTCCACTTT. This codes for CASSLSPKGELPLHF.